The 10 T cell receptor beta chains presented below share a single source sample, sequenced in a study of T cell responses to AZD1222 COVID-19 vaccine. Sequencing was performed with immunoSEQ multiplex PCR; in TCRdb, only in-frame clones are kept and a portion is missing. The sample contains approximately 93,000 clones, over 85% of which appear only once. This sample comprised peripheral blood, obtained 28 days after the second AZD1222 dose. The source is an adult who received the AZD1222 COVID-19 vaccine.

This chain uses TRBV2 with TRBJ2-3; possible D gene TRBD1, 6 bases. Per germline, CDR1 SNHLY and CDR2 FYNNEI. Trimming left V 6 bases short and J 4 bases short, with 20 bases between. CDR3 length: 16 residues. CDR3 bases: TGTGCCAGCAGGACAGGTCGTCTCCCCGGCGCAGATACGCAGTATTTT. It encodes CASRTGRLPGADTQYF.

This chain uses TRBV13 with TRBJ1-1; no clear D gene. The V gene's germline CDR1 is PRHDT and CDR2 FYEKMQ (reference sequence). This CDR3 comprises 11 residues. V gave up 5 bases and J gave up 7 bases, with 8 bases separating them. Here the CDR3 reads CASSAQSEAFF. The CDR3 nucleotides are TGTGCCAGCAGCGCGCAGAGTGAAGCTTTCTTT.

V gene TRBV19 combines with J gene TRBJ1-5; perhaps TRBD1 as D (6 bases). The CDR3 spans 14 residues. Germline V CDR1 and CDR2: LNHDA, SQIVND (reference sequence). Between the trimmed V and J ends, which lost 3 bases and 4 bases, there was a span of 10 bases. The CDR3: CASSIWGANQPQHF. Here the CDR3 DNA reads TGTGCCAGTAGTATTTGGGGGGCTAATCAGCCCCAGCATTTT.

This clone is deemed medium-sized. The chain carries TRBV19 and TRBJ2-7, with D possibly TRBD1 on 5 matching bases. Trimming took 3 bases from V and 2 from J, leaving 17 bases between them. CDR1 is LNHDA and CDR2 is SQIVND in the germline V gene (reference sequence). The CDR3 length is 16 residues. The CDR3 here is CASSILTQGPTYEQYF. Here the CDR3 DNA reads TGTGCCAGTAGTATCCTCACCCAGGGTCCCACCTACGAGCAGTACTTC.

The chain carries TRBV18 and TRBJ1-1, with 8 bases fitting TRBD1. V was pared by 5 bases and J by 8 bases, with 4 bases of the junction left unmatched. Germline V gene lookup returns CDR1 KGHSH and CDR2 LQKENI. CDR3 length equals 12 residues. CDR3 protein: CASSDRDREAFF. The CDR3 coding sequence is TGTGCCAGCTCAGACCGGGACAGGGAAGCTTTCTTT.

V and J are TRBV5-4 and TRBJ2-1, with 7 bases matching TRBD2. After removal of 4 bases from V and 7 bases from J, the junction contained 8 bases not matched to a gene. The germline V gene has CDR1 SGHNT and CDR2 YYREEE (reference sequence). The CDR3 loop spans 14 amino acids. CDR3 sequence reads: CASSPQVGGNEQFF. The CDR3 DNA reads TGTGCCAGCAGCCCCCAGGTGGGGGGGAATGAGCAGTTCTTC.

The J gene is TRBJ2-5, the V gene TRBV7-9, with D possibly matching TRBD2 (5 bases). V lost 1 base and J lost 2, with 23 bases in between. There are 19 residues in the CDR3. Germline V gives CDR1 SEHNR, CDR2 FQNEAQ (reference sequence). The CDR3 spells CASSLEASRRSLKQETQYF. The CDR3 bases are TGTGCCAGCAGCTTAGAGGCTAGCCGACGGTCCTTAAAACAAGAGACCCAGTACTTC.

J is TRBJ2-7 and V is TRBV7-8; 9 nucleotides align to TRBD1. CDR1 is SGHVS and CDR2 is FQNEAQ in the germline V gene. V gave up 5 bases and J gave up 5 bases; unmatched junction bases: 7. This CDR3 spans 14 amino acids. CDR3 sequence reads: CASSLWTGADEQYF. The CDR3 coding sequence is TGTGCCAGCAGCCTGTGGACAGGGGCGGACGAGCAGTACTTC.

The rearrangement joins TRBV19 to TRBJ1-4; possible D gene TRBD1, 5 bases. Germline V gene data show CDR1 as LNHDA and CDR2 as SQIVND (reference sequence). Deletions cut 4 bases from V and 8 bases from J, with 14 bases between. The CDR3 runs 14 residues. CDR3 in DNA: TGTGCCAGTAGTAAGGCTCAGGGAAACGAAAAACTGTTTTTT. Protein sequence: CASSKAQGNEKLFF.

CDR3 protein: CASRAVGGDNSPLHF. In DNA, the CDR3 is TGCGCCAGCAGGGCCGTTGGGGGGGATAATTCACCCCTCCACTTT. The chain combines TRBV5-1 with TRBJ1-6; possible D gene TRBD1, 5 bases. Trimming removed 5 bases from V and 5 bases from J, with 14 bases in between. This CDR3 spans 15 amino acids. Germline-derived CDR1 and CDR2 are SGHRS and YFSETQ. Full variable domain (rest looked up from reference TRBV5-1 and TRBJ1-6): KAGVTQTPRYLIKTRGQQVTLSCSPISGHRSVSWYQQTPGQGLQFLFEYFSETQRNKGNFPGRFSGRQFSNSRSEMNVSTLELGDSALYLCASRAVGGDNSPLHFGNGTRLTVT.